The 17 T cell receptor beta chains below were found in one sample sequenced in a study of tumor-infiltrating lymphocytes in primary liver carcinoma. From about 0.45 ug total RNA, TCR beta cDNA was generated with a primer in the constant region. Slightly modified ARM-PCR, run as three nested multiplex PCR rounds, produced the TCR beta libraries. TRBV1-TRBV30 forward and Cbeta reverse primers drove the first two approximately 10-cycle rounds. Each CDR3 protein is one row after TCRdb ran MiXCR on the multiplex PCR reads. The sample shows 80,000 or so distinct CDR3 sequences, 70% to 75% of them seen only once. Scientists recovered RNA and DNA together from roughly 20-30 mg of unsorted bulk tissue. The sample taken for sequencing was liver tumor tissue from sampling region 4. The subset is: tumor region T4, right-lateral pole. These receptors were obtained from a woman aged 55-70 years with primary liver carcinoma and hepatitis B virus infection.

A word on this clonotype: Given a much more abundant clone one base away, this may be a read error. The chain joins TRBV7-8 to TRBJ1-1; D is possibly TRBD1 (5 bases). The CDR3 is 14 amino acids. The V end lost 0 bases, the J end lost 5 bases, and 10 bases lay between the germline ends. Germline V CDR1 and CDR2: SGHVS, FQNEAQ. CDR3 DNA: TGTGCCAGCAGCTTAGCATTGGGGGAGACTGAAGCTTTCTTT. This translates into CASSLALGETEAFF.

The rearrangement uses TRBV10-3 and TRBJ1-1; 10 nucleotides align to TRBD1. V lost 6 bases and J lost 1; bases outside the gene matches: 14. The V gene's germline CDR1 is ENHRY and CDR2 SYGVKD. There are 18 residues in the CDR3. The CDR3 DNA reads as TGTGCCATCAGGGGGGATTTACCGGGACAGGGGACGAACACTGAAGCTTTCTTT. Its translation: CAIRGDLPGQGTNTEAFF.

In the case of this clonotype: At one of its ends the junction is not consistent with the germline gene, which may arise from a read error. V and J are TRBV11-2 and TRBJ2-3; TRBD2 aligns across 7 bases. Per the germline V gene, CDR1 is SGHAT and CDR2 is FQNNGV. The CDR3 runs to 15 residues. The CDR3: CASMPYATSTDTQYF. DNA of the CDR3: TGTGCCAGCATGCCCTATGCGACTAGCACTGATACGCAGTATTTT.

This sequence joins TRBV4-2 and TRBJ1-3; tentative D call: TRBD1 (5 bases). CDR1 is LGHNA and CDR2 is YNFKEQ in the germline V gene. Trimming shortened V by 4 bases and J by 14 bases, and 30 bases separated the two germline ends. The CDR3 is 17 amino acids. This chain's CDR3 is CASSPKGRAGDGNTLYF. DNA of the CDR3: TGTGCCAGCAGCCCCAAGGGACGGGCTGGGGACGGAAACACTTTATATTTT.

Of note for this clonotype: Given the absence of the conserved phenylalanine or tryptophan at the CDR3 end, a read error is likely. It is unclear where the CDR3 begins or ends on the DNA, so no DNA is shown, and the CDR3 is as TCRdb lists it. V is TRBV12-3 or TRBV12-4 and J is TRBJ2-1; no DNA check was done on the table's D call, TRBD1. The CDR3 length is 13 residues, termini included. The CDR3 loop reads CASSPPGRHEQFL.

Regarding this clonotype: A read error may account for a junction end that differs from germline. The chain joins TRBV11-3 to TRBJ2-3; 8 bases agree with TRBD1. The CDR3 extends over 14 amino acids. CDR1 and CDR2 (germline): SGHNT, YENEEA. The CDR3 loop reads CPRSLTQGADTQYF. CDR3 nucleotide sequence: TGTCCCAGGAGCTTAACACAGGGGGCAGATACGCAGTATTTT.

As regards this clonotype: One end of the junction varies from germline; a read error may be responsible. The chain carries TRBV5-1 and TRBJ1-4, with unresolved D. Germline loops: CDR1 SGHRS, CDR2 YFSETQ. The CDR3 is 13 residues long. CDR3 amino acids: CASSLDGDEKLFF. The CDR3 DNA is TGCGCCAGCAGCTTGGATGGCGATGAGAAACTGTTTTTT.

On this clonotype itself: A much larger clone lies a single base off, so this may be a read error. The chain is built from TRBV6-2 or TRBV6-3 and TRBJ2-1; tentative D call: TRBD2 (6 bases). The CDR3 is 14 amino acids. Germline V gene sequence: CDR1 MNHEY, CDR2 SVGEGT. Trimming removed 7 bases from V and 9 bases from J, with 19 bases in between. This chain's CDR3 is CASNLLRGNSEQFF. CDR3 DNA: TGTGCCAGCAACCTCCTCCGGGGGAACAGTGAGCAGTTCTTC.

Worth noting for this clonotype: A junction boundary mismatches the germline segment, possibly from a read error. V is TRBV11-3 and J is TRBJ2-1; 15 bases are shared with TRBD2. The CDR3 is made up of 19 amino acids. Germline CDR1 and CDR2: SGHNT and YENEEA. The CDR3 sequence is CASSAGQEGLAGGFNEHFF. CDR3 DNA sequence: TGTGCCAGCAGCGCCGGACAGGAGGGACTAGCGGGAGGATTCAATGAGCACTTTTTC.

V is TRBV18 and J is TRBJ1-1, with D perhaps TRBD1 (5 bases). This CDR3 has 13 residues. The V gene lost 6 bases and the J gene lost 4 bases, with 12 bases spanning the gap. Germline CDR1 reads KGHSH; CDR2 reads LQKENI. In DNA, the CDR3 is TGTGCCAGCTCGATCGGACACGGCACTGAAGCTTTCTTT. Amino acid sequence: CASSIGHGTEAFF.

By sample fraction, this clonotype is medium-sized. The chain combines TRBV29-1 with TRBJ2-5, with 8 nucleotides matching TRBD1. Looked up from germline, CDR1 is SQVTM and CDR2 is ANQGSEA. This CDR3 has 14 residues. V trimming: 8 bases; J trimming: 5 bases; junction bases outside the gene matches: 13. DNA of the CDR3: TGCAGCTCCACGAGGCCCGACAGGGGTGAGACCCAGTACTTC. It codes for CSSTRPDRGETQYF.

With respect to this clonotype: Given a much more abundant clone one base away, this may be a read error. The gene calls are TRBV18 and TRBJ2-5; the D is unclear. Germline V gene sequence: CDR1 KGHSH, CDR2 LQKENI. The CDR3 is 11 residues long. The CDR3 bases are TGTGCCAGGTCACCTAAAGAGACCCAGTACTTC. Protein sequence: CARSPKETQYF.

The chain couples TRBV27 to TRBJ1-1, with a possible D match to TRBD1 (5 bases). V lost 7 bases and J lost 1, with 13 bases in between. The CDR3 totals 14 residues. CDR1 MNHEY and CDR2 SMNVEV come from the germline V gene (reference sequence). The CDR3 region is CASKGPGSNTEAFF. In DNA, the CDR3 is TGTGCCAGCAAAGGCCCAGGGTCGAACACTGAAGCTTTCTTT.

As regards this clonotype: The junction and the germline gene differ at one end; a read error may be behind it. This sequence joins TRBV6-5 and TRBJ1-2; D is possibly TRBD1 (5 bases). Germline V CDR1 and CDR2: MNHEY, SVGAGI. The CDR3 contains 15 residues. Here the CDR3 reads CANSSSWGEFYGYTF. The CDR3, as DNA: TGTGCCAACAGTTCATCCTGGGGGGAATTCTATGGCTACACCTTC.

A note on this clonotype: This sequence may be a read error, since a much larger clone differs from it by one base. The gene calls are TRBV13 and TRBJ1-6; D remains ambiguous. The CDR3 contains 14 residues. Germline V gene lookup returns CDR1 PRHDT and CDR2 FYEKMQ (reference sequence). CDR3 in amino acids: CVSSASAWNSPLHF. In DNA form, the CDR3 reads TGTGTCAGCAGCGCCTCAGCGTGGAATTCACCCCTCCACTTT.

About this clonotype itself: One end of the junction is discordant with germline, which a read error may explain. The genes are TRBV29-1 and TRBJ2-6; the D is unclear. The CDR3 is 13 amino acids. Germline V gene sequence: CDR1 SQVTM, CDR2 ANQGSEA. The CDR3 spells CSVETSGANVLTF. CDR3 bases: TGCAGTGTTGAGACTTCTGGGGCCAACGTCCTGACTTTC.

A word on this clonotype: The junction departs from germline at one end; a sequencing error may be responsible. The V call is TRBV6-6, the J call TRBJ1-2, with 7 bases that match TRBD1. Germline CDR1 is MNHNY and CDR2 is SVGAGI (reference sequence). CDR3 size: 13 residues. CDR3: CASSLDRDYGYIF. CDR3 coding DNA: TGTGCCAGCAGCCTAGACAGGGACTATGGCTACATCTTC.